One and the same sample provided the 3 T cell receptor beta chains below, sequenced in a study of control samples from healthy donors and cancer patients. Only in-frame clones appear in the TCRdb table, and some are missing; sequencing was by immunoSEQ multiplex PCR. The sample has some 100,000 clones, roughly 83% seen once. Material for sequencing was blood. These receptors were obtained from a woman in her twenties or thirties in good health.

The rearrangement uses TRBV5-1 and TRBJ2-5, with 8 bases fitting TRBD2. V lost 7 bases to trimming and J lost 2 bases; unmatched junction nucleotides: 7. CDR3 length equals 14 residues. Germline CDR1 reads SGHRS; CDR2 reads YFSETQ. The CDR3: CASRTGTSQETQYF. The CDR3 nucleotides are TGCGCCAGCCGCACCGGGACTAGTCAAGAGACCCAGTACTTC.

CDR3 loop: CASGRGLIAKNIQYF. For the CDR3, the DNA is TGTGCTAGTGGCCGAGGGTTGATAGCCAAAAACATTCAGTACTTC. V is TRBV12-5 and J is TRBJ2-4, with a possible D match to TRBD2 (5 bases). Germline values: CDR1 LGHNT, CDR2 FRNRAP. The V and J ends lost 6 bases and 0 bases respectively, with 12 bases between them. CDR3 length equals 15 residues.

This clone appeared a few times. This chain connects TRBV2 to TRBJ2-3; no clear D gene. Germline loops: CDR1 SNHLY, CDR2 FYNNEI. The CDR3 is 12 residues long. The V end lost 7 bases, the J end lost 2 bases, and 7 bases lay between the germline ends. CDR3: CASTEDTDTQYF. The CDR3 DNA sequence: TGTGCCAGCACTGAGGACACAGATACGCAGTATTTT.